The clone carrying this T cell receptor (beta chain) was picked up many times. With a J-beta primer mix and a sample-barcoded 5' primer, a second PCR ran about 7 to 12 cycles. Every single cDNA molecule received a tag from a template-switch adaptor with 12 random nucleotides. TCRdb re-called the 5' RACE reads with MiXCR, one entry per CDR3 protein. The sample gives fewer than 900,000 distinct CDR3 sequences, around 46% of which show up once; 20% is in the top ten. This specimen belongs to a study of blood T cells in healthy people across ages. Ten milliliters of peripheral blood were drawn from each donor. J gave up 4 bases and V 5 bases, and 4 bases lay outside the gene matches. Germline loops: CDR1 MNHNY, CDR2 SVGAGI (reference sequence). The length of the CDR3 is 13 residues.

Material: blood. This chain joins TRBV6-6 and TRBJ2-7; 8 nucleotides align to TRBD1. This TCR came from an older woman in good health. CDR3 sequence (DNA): TGTGCCAGCAGTACCGGGACAGGTTACGAGCAGTACTTC. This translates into CASSTGTGYEQYF.